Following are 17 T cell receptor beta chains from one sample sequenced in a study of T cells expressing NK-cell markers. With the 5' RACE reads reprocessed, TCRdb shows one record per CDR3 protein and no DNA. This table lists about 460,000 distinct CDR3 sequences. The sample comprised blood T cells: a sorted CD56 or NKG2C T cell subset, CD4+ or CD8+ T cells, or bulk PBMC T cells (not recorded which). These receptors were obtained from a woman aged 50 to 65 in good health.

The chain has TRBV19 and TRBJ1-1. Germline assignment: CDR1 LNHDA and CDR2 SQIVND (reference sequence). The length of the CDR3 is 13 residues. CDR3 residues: CASSNRANTEAFF.

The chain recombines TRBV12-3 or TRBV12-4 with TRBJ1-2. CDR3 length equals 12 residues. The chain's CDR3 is CASSLKGFGYTF.

The CDR3 loop is CASSLSSLELDTQYF. The chain links TRBV7-6 to TRBJ2-3. Germline V gene sequence: CDR1 SGHVS, CDR2 FNYEAQ. This CDR3 has 15 residues.

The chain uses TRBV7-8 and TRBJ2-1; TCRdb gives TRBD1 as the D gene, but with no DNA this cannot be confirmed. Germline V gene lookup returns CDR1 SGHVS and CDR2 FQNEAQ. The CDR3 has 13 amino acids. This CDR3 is CASSLIQGNEQFF.

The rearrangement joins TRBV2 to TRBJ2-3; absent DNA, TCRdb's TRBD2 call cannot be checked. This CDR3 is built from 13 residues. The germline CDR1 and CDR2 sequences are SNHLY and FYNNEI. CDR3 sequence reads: CASRWTSGDTQYF.

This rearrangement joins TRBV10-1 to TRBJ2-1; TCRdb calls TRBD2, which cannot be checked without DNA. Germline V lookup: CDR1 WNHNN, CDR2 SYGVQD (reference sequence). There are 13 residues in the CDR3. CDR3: CASEPAGANEQFF.

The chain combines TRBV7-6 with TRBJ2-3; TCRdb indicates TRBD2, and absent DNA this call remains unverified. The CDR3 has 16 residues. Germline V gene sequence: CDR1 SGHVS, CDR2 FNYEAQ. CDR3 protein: CASSLVSGRRTDTQYF.

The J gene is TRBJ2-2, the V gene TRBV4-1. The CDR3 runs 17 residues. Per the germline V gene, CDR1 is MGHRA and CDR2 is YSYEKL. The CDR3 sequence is CASSLPWGSQWSGELFF.

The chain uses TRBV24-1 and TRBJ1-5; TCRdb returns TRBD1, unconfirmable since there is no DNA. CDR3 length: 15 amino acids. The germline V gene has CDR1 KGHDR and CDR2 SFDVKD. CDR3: CATSGVGQGDQPQHF.

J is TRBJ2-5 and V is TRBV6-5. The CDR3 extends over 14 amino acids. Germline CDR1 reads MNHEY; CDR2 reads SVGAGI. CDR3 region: CASSYGGPSETQYF.

CDR3: CSVEAEGRDTQYF. V and J are TRBV20-1 and TRBJ2-3; as DNA is missing, the TRBD2 call by TCRdb cannot be tested. Germline values: CDR1 DFQATT, CDR2 SNEGSKA (reference sequence). The CDR3 extends over 13 amino acids.

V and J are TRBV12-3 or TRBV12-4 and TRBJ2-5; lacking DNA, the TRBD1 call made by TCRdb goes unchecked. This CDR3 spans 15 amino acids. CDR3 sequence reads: CASSIGGHAQETQYF.

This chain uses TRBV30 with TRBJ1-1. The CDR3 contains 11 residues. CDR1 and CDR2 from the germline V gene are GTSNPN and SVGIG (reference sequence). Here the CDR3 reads CAGGRDTEAFF.

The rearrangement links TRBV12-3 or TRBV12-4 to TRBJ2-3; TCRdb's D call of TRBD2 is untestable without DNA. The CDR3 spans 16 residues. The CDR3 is CASSPRLALSTDTQYF.

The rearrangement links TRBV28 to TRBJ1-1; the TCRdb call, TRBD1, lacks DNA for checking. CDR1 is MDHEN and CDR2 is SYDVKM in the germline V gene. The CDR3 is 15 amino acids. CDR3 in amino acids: CASTPTGAMNTEAFF.

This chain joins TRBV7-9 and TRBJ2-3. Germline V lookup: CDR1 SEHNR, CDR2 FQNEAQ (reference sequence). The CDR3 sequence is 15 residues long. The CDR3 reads CASSLRRELRDTQYF.

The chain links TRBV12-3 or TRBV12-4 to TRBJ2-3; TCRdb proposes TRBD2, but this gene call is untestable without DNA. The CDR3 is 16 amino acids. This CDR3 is CASINSGTLYTDTQYF.